A single sample gave rise to the 15 T cell receptor beta chains below, sequenced in a study of cytotoxic CD8 clonotypes in ibrutinib-treated CLL. Generated by immunoSEQ multiplex PCR, the TCRdb table keeps only in-frame clones and is missing some. The profile shows under 200,000 clones, 70% to 85% of them singletons. Material: PBMCs, obtained after 24 months of ibrutinib treatment. All receptors come from a human donor with chronic lymphocytic leukemia.

This clone appeared once. V usage is TRBV5-1 and J usage is TRBJ2-1; 7 positions agree with TRBD1. CDR1 and CDR2 (germline): SGHRS, YFSETQ. The CDR3 covers 13 residues. V shed 4 bases, J shed 7 bases, and the junction held 5 bases outside the gene matches. The DNA of the CDR3 is TGCGCCAGCAGCACCGGGACAGTGAATGAGCAGTTCTTC. Its translation is CASSTGTVNEQFF.

The V gene is TRBV9, the J gene TRBJ1-2; 7 bases are shared with TRBD1. J was trimmed by 3 bases and V by 6 bases; bases with no gene match: 8. CDR1 and CDR2 from the germline V gene are SGDLS and YYNGEE. The CDR3 is made up of 14 amino acids. The chain's CDR3 is CASNPTGTDYGYTF. CDR3 DNA: TGTGCCAGCAACCCGACCGGGACAGACTATGGCTACACCTTC. The full variable domain, its missing parts supplied by reference TRBV9 and TRBJ1-2, is DSGVTQTPKHLITATGQRVTLRCSPRSGDLSVYWYQQSLDQGLQFLIQYYNGEERAKGNILERFSAQQFPDLHSELNLSSLELGDSALYFCASNPTGTDYGYTFGSGTRLTVV.

The V call is TRBV5-1, the J call TRBJ2-5; 7 bases are shared with TRBD2. Germline V CDR1 and CDR2: SGHRS, YFSETQ. The V and J ends lost 0 bases and 1 base, in that order; junction bases with no gene match: 3. The CDR3 sequence is 15 residues long. CDR3 sequence: CASSLELARQETQYF. DNA of the CDR3: TGCGCCAGCAGCTTGGAACTAGCGCGCCAAGAGACCCAGTACTTC.

This chain uses TRBV7-2 with TRBJ2-3; 12 nucleotides align to TRBD2. Germline V CDR1 and CDR2: SGHTA, FQGNSA. The length of the CDR3 is 17 residues. J lost 5 bases, V lost 5 bases, and 11 bases had no gene match. The CDR3, as DNA: TGTGCCAGCAGCCTAGACGGGACTAGCGGGTTGGGAGATACGCAGTATTTT. It is translated as CASSLDGTSGLGDTQYF.

This clone appeared a single time. The chain is built from TRBV6-6 and TRBJ2-5; 8 nucleotides agree with TRBD1. V trimming: 6 bases; J trimming: 5 bases; junction bases outside the gene matches: 8. This CDR3 has 14 amino acids. Germline values: CDR1 MNHNY, CDR2 SVGAGI (reference sequence). The CDR3 region has the DNA TGTGCCAGCAGCCCGGGACAGGAACGGGAGACCCAGTACTTC. Amino acids: CASSPGQERETQYF.

The chain joins TRBV6-7 to TRBJ2-7; D tentatively reads TRBD1 or TRBD2 (7 bases each). TRBV6-7 is noted as an ORF with a role that remains uncertain. Trimming removed 6 bases from V and 7 bases from J, with 16 bases in between. The CDR3 runs 13 residues. CDR3 region: CASRKTSRGEQYF. The CDR3 DNA reads as TGTGCCAGCAGGAAGACTAGCAGGGGGGAGCAGTACTTC.

J is TRBJ2-1 and V is TRBV7-2, with 8 bases aligning to TRBD1. With V trimmed by 5 bases and J by 15 bases, 9 bases remained unmatched. This CDR3 has 12 residues. From germline, CDR1 is SGHTA and CDR2 FQGNSA. The CDR3 reads CASSNPGQGAFF. In nucleotides, the CDR3 is TGTGCCAGCAGCAATCCAGGACAGGGAGCGTTCTTC.

This sequence joins TRBV18 and TRBJ2-7; 9 bases map to TRBD1. Germline assignment: CDR1 KGHSH and CDR2 LQKENI. The CDR3 is 14 residues long. V trimming: 6 bases; J trimming: 4 bases; junction bases outside the gene matches: 7. CDR3 in amino acids: CASSIDRGKYEQYF. The CDR3 DNA sequence: TGTGCCAGCTCGATCGACAGGGGGAAGTACGAGCAGTACTTC.

V gene TRBV9 combines with J gene TRBJ2-3; TRBD2 agrees at 11 bases. The CDR3 totals 17 residues. Per the germline V gene, CDR1 is SGDLS and CDR2 is YYNGEE. V lost 4 bases, J lost 6 bases, and 13 bases stayed unmatched. CDR3 DNA: TGTGCCAGCAGCCCCGACCTAGCGGGAGGCCAGGAGGATACGCAGTATTTT. As protein: CASSPDLAGGQEDTQYF.

This chain links TRBV9 with TRBJ1-2; maybe TRBD1 (6 bases). Trimming removed 3 bases from V and 8 bases from J, with 20 bases in between. The CDR3 consists of 15 residues. Germline V gene data show CDR1 as SGDLS and CDR2 as YYNGEE. DNA for the CDR3: TGTGCCAGCAGCGCTATTACCCAGGGGTATCGGGGCTACACCTTC. Amino acid sequence: CASSAITQGYRGYTF.

The chain has TRBV15 and TRBJ2-1; either TRBD1 or TRBD2 may fit D (6 bases each). The V end was cut by 1 base, the J end by 2 bases, with 15 bases between. This CDR3 region has 17 residues. The germline V gene has CDR1 LNHNV and CDR2 YYDKDF (reference sequence). CDR3 loop: CATSRGGRRGAYNEQFF. CDR3 DNA sequence: TGTGCCACCAGCAGAGGGGGGCGGCGCGGGGCCTACAATGAGCAGTTCTTC. Together with reference TRBV15 and TRBJ2-1, the CDR3 gives the full variable domain: DAMVIQNPRYQVTQFGKPVTLSCSQTLNHNVMYWYQQKSSQAPKLLFHYYDKDFNNEADTPDNFQSRRPNTSFCFLDIRSPGLGDTAMYLCATSRGGRRGAYNEQFFGPGTRLTVL.

The chain recombines TRBV28 with TRBJ1-5, with D uncertain. Trimming took off 6 bases at V and 0 bases at J, with 18 bases between the two ends. Germline CDR1 and CDR2: MDHEN and SYDVKM. The CDR3 spans 17 residues. In DNA form, the CDR3 reads TGTGCCAGCAGCGGTCCTCATACTATACATAGCAATCAGCCCCAGCATTTT. This codes for CASSGPHTIHSNQPQHF.

This chain uses TRBV6-1 with TRBJ2-3; D unresolved. Germline values: CDR1 MNHNS, CDR2 SASEGT. Trimming cost V 5 bases and J 3 bases, with 6 bases left between them. The CDR3 is made up of 12 amino acids. CDR3 in amino acids: CASSFQTDTQYF. The CDR3 bases are TGTGCCAGCAGTTTCCAGACAGATACGCAGTATTTT.

In the case of this clone: In the same sample, other DNA sequences code for this CDR3. This chain joins TRBV9 and TRBJ2-1, with D uncertain. The CDR3 has 15 amino acids. Germline CDR1 reads SGDLS; CDR2 reads YYNGEE. V lost 0 bases, J lost 2 bases, and 9 bases lay in between. CDR3 amino acids: CASSVGLGPYNEQFF. The DNA of the CDR3 is TGTGCCAGCAGCGTAGGGCTGGGCCCCTACAATGAGCAGTTCTTC.

The rearrangement links TRBV7-3 to TRBJ2-1, with D hard to call. Trimming removed 1 base from V and 5 bases from J, with 6 bases in between. The CDR3 loop spans 13 amino acids. Per germline, CDR1 SGHTA and CDR2 FQGTGA. CDR3 region: CASSLMGNNEQFF. Written as DNA, the CDR3 is TGTGCCAGCAGCTTAATGGGAAACAATGAGCAGTTCTTC.